This TCR beta chain came from a study of CD8 T cells in ankylosing spondylitis. Notes on the study in general: A TCR beta motif made of eight highly homologous variants seemed typical of ankylosing spondylitis blood. Some of these motif variants have turned up before, in reports on reactive arthritis synovial fluid and blood.

This clonotype was seen at least ten times. Its antigen is still unknown. TCR beta libraries were made by quantitative 5'-RACE with molecular barcodes. One entry per CDR3 protein, called by TCRdb with MiXCR from the 5' RACE reads. The sample lists approximately 240,000 distinct CDR3 sequences; roughly a tenth were seen once. Deletions cut 4 bases from V and 3 bases from J, with 7 bases between. Germline V gene data show CDR1 as MNHEY and CDR2 as SVGEGT. There are 14 residues in the CDR3. Material: blood, either unsorted or a sorted T cell fraction (not recorded which). The source is a male donor with ankylosing spondylitis or in good health (not recorded which). V and J are TRBV6-2 or TRBV6-3 and TRBJ1-6, with D unclear. In nucleotides, the CDR3 is TGTGCCAGCAGTTTTGGGAACTATAATTCACCCCTCCACTTT. Translating gives CASSFGNYNSPLHF.